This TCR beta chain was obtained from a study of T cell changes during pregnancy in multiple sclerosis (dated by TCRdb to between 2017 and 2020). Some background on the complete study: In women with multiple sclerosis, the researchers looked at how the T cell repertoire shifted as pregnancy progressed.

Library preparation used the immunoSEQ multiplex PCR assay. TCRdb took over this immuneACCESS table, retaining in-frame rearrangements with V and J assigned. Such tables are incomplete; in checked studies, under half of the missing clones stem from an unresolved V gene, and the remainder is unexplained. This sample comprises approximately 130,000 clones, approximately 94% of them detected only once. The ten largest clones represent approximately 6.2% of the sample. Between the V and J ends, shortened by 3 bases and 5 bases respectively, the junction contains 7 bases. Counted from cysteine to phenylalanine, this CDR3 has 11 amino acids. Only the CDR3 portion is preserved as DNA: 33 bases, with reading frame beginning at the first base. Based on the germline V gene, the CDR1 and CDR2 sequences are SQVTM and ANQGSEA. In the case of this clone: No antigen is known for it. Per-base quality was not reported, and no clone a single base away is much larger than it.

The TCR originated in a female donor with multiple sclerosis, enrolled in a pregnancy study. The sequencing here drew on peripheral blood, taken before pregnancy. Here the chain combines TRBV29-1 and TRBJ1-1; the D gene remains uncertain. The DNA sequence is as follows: TGCAGCGTTGAGGCGGGGACTGAAGCTTTCTTT. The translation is CSVEAGTEAFF.